Following are 21 T cell receptor beta chains from one sample sequenced in a study of cytomegalovirus exposure and HLA in healthy donors. Primers included in the PCR were 60 Vbeta and 13 Jbeta primers. Method: immunoSEQ multiplex PCR; TCRdb's copy keeps in-frame clones and lacks some. The data show about 130,000 clones, 70% to 85% seen once. The sequenced sample consisted of PBMCs. These receptor sequences come from a boy under 18 in good health and CMV-seronegative.

This chain uses TRBV6-5 with TRBJ2-7, with D maybe TRBD1 (6 bases). Deletions cut 6 bases from V and 0 bases from J, with 15 bases between. The CDR3 is 15 amino acids. Germline CDR1 MNHEY, CDR2 SVGAGI. The CDR3 here is CASRPYREPSYEQYF. The CDR3 DNA reads TGTGCCAGCAGGCCTTACAGGGAACCCTCCTACGAGCAGTACTTC.

The rearrangement joins TRBV29-1 to TRBJ2-7; 10 bases fit TRBD1. The trim removed 6 bases at V and 1 base at J, leaving 6 bases unmatched. Germline CDR1 is SQVTM and CDR2 is ANQGSEA. This CDR3 comprises 14 residues. The CDR3 reads CSVSRDRGSYEQYF. As DNA, the CDR3 is TGCAGCGTGTCTCGGGACAGGGGTTCCTACGAGCAGTACTTC.

This clone was seen more than once but under ten times. The rearrangement links TRBV6-1 to TRBJ1-6, with a possible D match to TRBD1 (5 bases). Germline CDR1 MNHNS, CDR2 SASEGT. With 0 bases removed from V and 15 bases from J, the gap between germline ends came to 21 bases. The CDR3 runs to 16 residues. The CDR3 sequence is CASSEARGRSSSYLHF. DNA for the CDR3: TGTGCCAGCAGTGAAGCGCGGGGCAGGTCGTCGTCCTACCTCCACTTT.

A few counts support this clone. V is TRBV29-1 and J is TRBJ1-1; 7 bases line up with TRBD1. Germline V CDR1 and CDR2: SQVTM, ANQGSEA. The CDR3 totals 10 residues. After removal of 7 bases from V and 7 bases from J, the junction contained 3 bases not matched to a gene. Written as DNA, the CDR3 is TGCAGCGGTTACAGGGGTGAAGCTTTCTTT. Protein sequence: CSGYRGEAFF.

The CDR3 DNA sequence: TGTGCCTGGGGACGTAGCGGGAGTGGGTACGAGCAGTACTTC. This encodes CAWGRSGSGYEQYF. The rearrangement links TRBV30 to TRBJ2-5; 9 bases are shared with TRBD2. Near its end, the DNA agrees better with TRBJ2-7, so the J call may be wrong. CDR1 is GTSNPN, CDR2 SVGIG, per germline (reference sequence). The CDR3 contains 14 residues.

The chain recombines TRBV7-3 with TRBJ2-3, with 12 bases matching TRBD2. CDR1 is SGHTA and CDR2 is FQGTGA in the germline V gene. The CDR3 length is 16 residues. Trimming took 1 base from V and 2 from J; bases not matched to a gene: 1. Here the CDR3 reads CASSLRLAGDTDTQYF. Written as DNA, the CDR3 is TGTGCCAGCAGCTTAAGACTAGCGGGGGACACAGATACGCAGTATTTT. The entire variable domain, with the rest obtained from reference TRBV7-3 and TRBJ2-3, is as follows: GAGVSQTPSNKVTEKGKYVELRCDPISGHTALYWYRQSLGQGPEFLIYFQGTGAADDSGLPNDRFFAVRPEGSVSTLKIQRTERGDSAVYLCASSLRLAGDTDTQYFGPGTRLTVL.

The sample holds a few counts of this clone. The gene calls are TRBV5-6 and TRBJ1-1; D perhaps matches TRBD1 (6 bases). Germline CDR1 SGHDT, CDR2 YYEEEE. The CDR3 spans 14 residues. Trimming shortened V by 4 bases and J by 0 bases, and 10 bases separated the two germline ends. CDR3 sequence (DNA): TGTGCCAGCAGCCCGGACAGCATGAACACTGAAGCTTTCTTT. Translation gives CASSPDSMNTEAFF.

The V call is TRBV6-5, the J call TRBJ1-1; the D gene is possibly TRBD1 (5 bases). CDR3 length: 14 amino acids. The germline CDR1 and CDR2 sequences are MNHEY and SVGAGI. Trimming removed 5 bases at V and 11 bases at J, with 21 bases between. In nucleotides, the CDR3 is TGTGCCAGCAGTCCCCAAGCGGGGGGTGGAGAGGCTTTCTTT. It yields the protein CASSPQAGGGEAFF.

On this clone: The junction does not match germline at one end; this may be a read error. The chain uses TRBV7-3 and TRBJ2-1, with 10 bases identical to TRBD2. The CDR3 is made up of 14 amino acids. The germline V gene has CDR1 SGHTA and CDR2 FQGTGA. Written as DNA, the CDR3 is TGTGTCAGCAGCTTAGCGGGGGGAAACAATGAGCAGTTCTTC. As protein: CVSSLAGGNNEQFF.

This chain connects TRBV5-4 to TRBJ1-1, with unresolved D. The CDR3 contains 14 residues. The V end was cut by 0 bases, the J end by 2 bases, with 8 bases between. In germline, CDR1 is SGHNT, CDR2 YYREEE (reference sequence). For the CDR3, the DNA is TGTGCCAGCAGCTTGGTTCGGGATAACACTGAAGCTTTCTTT. This translates into CASSLVRDNTEAFF.

This chain uses TRBV29-1 with TRBJ2-5; D is unresolved. CDR1 is SQVTM and CDR2 is ANQGSEA in the germline V gene. The CDR3 runs to 11 residues. V was shortened by 3 bases and J by 4 bases, with 6 bases between the two germline ends. CDR3 bases: TGCAGCGTTGACTCGGGAGAGACCCAGTACTTC. Amino acid sequence: CSVDSGETQYF.

The rearrangement uses TRBV6-6 and TRBJ2-6, with D perhaps TRBD1 (5 bases). The CDR3 has 16 residues. The germline gives CDR1 MNHNY, CDR2 SVGAGI (reference sequence). Trimming pared 3 bases from V and 0 bases from J, leaving 9 bases between. As DNA, the CDR3 is TGTGCCAGCAGTTATGACAGAGACTCTGGGGCCAACGTCCTGACTTTC. As protein: CASSYDRDSGANVLTF.

This clone was detected once. The chain links TRBV6-5 to TRBJ2-7, with 8 nucleotides matching TRBD1. The CDR3 length is 13 residues. In germline, CDR1 is MNHEY, CDR2 SVGAGI. J lost 3 bases, V lost 6 bases, and 4 bases had no gene match. The CDR3 nucleotides are TGTGCCAGCAGACAGGGGGTCGACTACGAGCAGTACTTC. This translates into CASRQGVDYEQYF.

The genes are TRBV5-4 and TRBJ2-7; 10 bases align to TRBD2. CDR3 length: 15 amino acids. Trimming took 4 bases from V and 7 from J; bases not matched to a gene: 11. The germline CDR1 and CDR2 sequences are SGHNT and YYREEE (reference sequence). The CDR3 reads CASSPSAGGLGEQYF. The CDR3 coding sequence is TGTGCCAGCAGCCCCTCAGCGGGGGGGTTAGGGGAGCAGTACTTC.

This chain uses TRBV18 with TRBJ1-1; TRBD1 aligns across 8 bases. After removal of 3 bases from V and 2 bases from J, the junction contained 8 bases not matched to a gene. The length of the CDR3 is 16 residues. The germline V gene has CDR1 KGHSH and CDR2 LQKENI. The CDR3 region has the DNA TGTGCCAGCTCACCGAGGGGGTCAGGGGGCAACACTGAAGCTTTCTTT. Its translation is CASSPRGSGGNTEAFF.

This chain uses TRBV15 with TRBJ2-1, with 12 bases fitting TRBD2. V was clipped by 1 base and J by 8 bases; unmatched bases: 3. The CDR3 runs to 15 residues. CDR1 is LNHNV and CDR2 is YYDKDF in the germline V gene (reference sequence). CDR3 sequence (DNA): TGTGCCACCAGCAGAGTTAGACTAGCGGGAGATGAGCAGTTCTTC. Its protein product is CATSRVRLAGDEQFF.

The V call is TRBV7-2, the J call TRBJ1-3; no firm D call. Germline V CDR1 and CDR2: SGHTA, FQGNSA. The CDR3 has 13 amino acids. Trimming stripped 8 bases from V and 3 bases from J, with 11 bases between. The chain's CDR3 is CASSDGIGNTIYF. Here the CDR3 DNA reads TGTGCCAGCTCGGACGGGATTGGAAACACCATATATTTT. Variable domain in full (rest from reference TRBV7-2 and TRBJ1-3): GAGVSQSPSNKVTEKGKDVELRCDPISGHTALYWYRQSLGQGLEFLIYFQGNSAPDKSGLPSDRFSAERTGGSVSTLTIQRTQQEDSAVYLCASSDGIGNTIYFGEGSWLTVV.

V is TRBV7-2 and J is TRBJ2-6, with D unresolved. The CDR3 spans 14 residues. CDR1 is SGHTA and CDR2 is FQGNSA in the germline V gene. The V and J ends lost 4 bases and 2 bases respectively, with 6 bases between them. CDR3 DNA sequence: TGTGCCAGCAGCTCTACCCCTGGGGCCAACGTCCTGACTTTC. Protein: CASSSTPGANVLTF.

The CDR3 DNA is TGTGCCAGCAGCCAGGGACTAGCGGGAGACCCTACGGAGCAGTACTTC. This translates into CASSQGLAGDPTEQYF. This rearrangement joins TRBV9 to TRBJ2-7; 14 nucleotides match TRBD2. Looked up from germline, CDR1 is SGDLS and CDR2 is YYNGEE. The V segment lost 4 bases and the J segment 7 bases; nucleotides outside the gene matches: 10. This CDR3 has 16 residues.

This clone has only one observation. The chain couples TRBV5-1 to TRBJ1-4; 9 nucleotides line up with TRBD1. The CDR3 sequence is 15 residues long. The J segment lost 0 bases and the V segment lost 5 bases, leaving 2 bases of the junction unmatched. Germline lookup yields CDR1 SGHRS and CDR2 YFSETQ. The CDR3 here is CASRDRGATNEKLFF. CDR3 bases: TGCGCCAGCAGGGACAGGGGTGCAACTAATGAAAAACTGTTTTTT.

A few counts support this clone. The chain carries TRBV6-1 and TRBJ2-7, with 8 bases lining up with TRBD2. This CDR3 is 16 amino acids long. Germline lookup yields CDR1 MNHNS and CDR2 SASEGT. After removal of 3 bases from V and 0 bases from J, the junction contained 7 bases not matched to a gene. The CDR3 DNA reads TGTGCCAGCAGTGACACAGCGGGGGCTAGCTCCTACGAGCAGTACTTC. Protein product: CASSDTAGASSYEQYF.